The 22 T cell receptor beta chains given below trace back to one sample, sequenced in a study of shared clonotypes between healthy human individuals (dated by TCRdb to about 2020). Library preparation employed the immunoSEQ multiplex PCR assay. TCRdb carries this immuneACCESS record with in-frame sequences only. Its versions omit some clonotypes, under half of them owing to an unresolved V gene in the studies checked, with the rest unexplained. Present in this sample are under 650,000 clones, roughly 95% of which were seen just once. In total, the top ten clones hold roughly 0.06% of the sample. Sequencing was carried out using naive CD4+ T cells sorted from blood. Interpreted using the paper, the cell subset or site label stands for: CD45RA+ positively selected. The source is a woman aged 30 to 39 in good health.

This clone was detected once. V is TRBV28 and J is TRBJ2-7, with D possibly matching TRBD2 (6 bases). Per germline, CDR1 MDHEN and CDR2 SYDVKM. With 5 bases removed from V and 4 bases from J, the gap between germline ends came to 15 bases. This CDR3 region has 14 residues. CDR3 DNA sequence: TGTGCCAGCAGTGGGACTGGGGCCTCTTACGAGCAGTACTTC. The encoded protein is CASSGTGASYEQYF. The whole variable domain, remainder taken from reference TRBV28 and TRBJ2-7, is DVKVTQSSRYLVKRTGEKVFLECVQDMDHENMFWYRQDPGLGLRLIYFSYDVKMKEKGDIPEGYSVSREKKERFSLILESASTNQTSMYLCASSGTGASYEQYFGPGTRLTVT.

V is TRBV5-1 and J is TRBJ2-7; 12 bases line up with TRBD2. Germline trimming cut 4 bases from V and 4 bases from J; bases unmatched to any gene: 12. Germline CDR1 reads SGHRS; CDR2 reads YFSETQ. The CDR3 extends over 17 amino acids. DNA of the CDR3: TGCGCCAGCAGCAAGACCGGACTAGCGGGATCGTCGTACGAGCAGTACTTC. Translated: CASSKTGLAGSSYEQYF.

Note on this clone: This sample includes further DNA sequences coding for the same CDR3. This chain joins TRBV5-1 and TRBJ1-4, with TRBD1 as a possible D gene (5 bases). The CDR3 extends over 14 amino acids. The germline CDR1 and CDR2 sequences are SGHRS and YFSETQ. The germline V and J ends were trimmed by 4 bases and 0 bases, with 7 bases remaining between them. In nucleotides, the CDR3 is TGCGCCAGCAGCCCGACAGCAACTAATGAAAAACTGTTTTTT. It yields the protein CASSPTATNEKLFF. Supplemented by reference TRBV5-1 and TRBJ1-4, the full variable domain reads KAGVTQTPRYLIKTRGQQVTLSCSPISGHRSVSWYQQTPGQGLQFLFEYFSETQRNKGNFPGRFSGRQFSNSRSEMNVSTLELGDSALYLCASSPTATNEKLFFGSGTQLSVL.

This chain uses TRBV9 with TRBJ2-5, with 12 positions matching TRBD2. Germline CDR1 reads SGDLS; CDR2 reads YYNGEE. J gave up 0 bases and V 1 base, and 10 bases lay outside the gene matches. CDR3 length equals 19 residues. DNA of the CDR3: TGTGCCAGCAGCGTAAGGACTAGCGGGAAACCCTGGTACCAAGAGACCCAGTACTTC. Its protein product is CASSVRTSGKPWYQETQYF.

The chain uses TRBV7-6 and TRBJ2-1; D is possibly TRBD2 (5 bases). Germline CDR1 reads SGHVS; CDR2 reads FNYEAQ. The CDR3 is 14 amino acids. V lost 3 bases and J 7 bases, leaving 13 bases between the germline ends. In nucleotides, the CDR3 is TGTGCCAGCAGCTTCGCCCCTAGCACGAATGAGCAGTTCTTC. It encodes CASSFAPSTNEQFF.

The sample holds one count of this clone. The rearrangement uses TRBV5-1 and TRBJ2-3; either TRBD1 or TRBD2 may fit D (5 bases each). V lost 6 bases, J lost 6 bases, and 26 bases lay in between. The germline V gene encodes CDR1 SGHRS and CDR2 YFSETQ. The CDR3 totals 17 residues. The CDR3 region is CASTGGGTSGYMDTQYF. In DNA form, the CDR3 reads TGCGCCAGCACCGGTGGGGGAACGAGTGGTTATATGGATACGCAGTATTTT.

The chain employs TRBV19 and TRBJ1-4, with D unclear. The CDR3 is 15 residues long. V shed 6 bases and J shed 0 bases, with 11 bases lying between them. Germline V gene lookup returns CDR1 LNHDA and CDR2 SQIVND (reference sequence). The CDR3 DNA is TGTGCCAGTAGAATAAGAGGTGCAACTAATGAAAAACTGTTTTTT. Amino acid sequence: CASRIRGATNEKLFF.

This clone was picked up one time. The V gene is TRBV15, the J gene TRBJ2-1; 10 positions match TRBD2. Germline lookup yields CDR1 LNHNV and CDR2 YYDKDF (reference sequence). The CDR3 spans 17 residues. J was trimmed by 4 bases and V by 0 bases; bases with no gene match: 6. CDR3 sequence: CATSRDGLAEGYNEQFF. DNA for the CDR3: TGTGCCACCAGCAGAGATGGACTAGCGGAGGGGTACAATGAGCAGTTCTTC.

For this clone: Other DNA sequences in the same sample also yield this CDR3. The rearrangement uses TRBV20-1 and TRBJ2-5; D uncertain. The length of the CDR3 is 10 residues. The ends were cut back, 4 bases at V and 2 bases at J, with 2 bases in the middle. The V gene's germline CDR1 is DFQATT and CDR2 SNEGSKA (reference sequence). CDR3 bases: TGCAGTGCTAAACAAGAGACCCAGTACTTC. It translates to CSAKQETQYF.

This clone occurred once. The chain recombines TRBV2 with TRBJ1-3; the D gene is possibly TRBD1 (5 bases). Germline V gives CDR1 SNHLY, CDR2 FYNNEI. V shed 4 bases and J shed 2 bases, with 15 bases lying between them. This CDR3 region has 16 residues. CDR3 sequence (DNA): TGTGCCAGCAGTGGGGACGGGAGGGCCCCTGGAAACACCATATATTTT. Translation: CASSGDGRAPGNTIYF.

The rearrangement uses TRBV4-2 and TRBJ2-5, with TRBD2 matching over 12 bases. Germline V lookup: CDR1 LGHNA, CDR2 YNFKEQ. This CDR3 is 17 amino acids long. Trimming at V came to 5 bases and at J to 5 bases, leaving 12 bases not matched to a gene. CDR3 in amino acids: CASSYKKGLAGMETQYF. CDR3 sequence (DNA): TGTGCCAGCAGCTATAAGAAGGGACTAGCGGGTATGGAGACCCAGTACTTC.

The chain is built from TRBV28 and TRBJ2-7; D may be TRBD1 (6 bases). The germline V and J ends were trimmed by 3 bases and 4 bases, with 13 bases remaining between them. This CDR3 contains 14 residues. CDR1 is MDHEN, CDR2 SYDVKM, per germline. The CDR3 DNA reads TGTGCCAGCAGTTTGCGGCAGGGGAAGTACGAGCAGTACTTC. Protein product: CASSLRQGKYEQYF.

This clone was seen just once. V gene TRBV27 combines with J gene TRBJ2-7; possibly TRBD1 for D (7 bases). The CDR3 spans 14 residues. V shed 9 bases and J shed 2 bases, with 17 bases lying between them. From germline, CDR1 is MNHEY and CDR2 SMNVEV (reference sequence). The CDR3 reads CASNSGGTAYEQYF. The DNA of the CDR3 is TGTGCCAGTAATTCCGGAGGGACAGCCTACGAGCAGTACTTC.

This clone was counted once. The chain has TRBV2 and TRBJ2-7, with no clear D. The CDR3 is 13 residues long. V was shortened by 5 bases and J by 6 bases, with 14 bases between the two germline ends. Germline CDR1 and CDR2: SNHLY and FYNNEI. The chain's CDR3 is CASSLSSSGEQYF. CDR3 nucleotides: TGTGCCAGCAGTTTGTCGTCCTCGGGCGAGCAGTACTTC.

CDR3 nucleotide sequence: TGTGCCAGCAGCTTAGCTTCAGGAAACACCATATATTTT. Translation: CASSLASGNTIYF. This chain joins TRBV7-2 and TRBJ1-3; D call uncertain. This CDR3 comprises 13 residues. V lost 0 bases and J lost 4, with 4 bases in between. Germline lookup yields CDR1 SGHTA and CDR2 FQGNSA.

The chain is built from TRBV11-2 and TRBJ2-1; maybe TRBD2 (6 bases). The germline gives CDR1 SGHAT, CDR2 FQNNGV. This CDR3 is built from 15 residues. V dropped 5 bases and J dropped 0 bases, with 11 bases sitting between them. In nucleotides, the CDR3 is TGTGCCAGCAGCCCGAAGGACTACTCCTACAATGAGCAGTTCTTC. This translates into CASSPKDYSYNEQFF.

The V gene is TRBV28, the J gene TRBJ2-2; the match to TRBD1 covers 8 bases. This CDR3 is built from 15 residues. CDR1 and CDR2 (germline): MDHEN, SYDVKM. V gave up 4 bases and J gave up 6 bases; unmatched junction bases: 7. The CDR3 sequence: CASSSTGEHAGELFF. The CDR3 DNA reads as TGTGCCAGCAGTTCGACAGGGGAACATGCCGGGGAGCTGTTTTTT. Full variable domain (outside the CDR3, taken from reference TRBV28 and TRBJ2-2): DVKVTQSSRYLVKRTGEKVFLECVQDMDHENMFWYRQDPGLGLRLIYFSYDVKMKEKGDIPEGYSVSREKKERFSLILESASTNQTSMYLCASSSTGEHAGELFFGEGSRLTVL.

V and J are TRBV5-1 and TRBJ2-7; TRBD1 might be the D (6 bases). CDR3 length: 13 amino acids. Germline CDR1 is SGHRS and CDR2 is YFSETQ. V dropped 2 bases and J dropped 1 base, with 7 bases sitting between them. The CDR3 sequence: CASSFGQSYEQYF. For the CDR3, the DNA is TGCGCCAGCAGCTTCGGACAGTCCTACGAGCAGTACTTC. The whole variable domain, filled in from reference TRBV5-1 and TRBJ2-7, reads KAGVTQTPRYLIKTRGQQVTLSCSPISGHRSVSWYQQTPGQGLQFLFEYFSETQRNKGNFPGRFSGRQFSNSRSEMNVSTLELGDSALYLCASSFGQSYEQYFGPGTRLTVT.

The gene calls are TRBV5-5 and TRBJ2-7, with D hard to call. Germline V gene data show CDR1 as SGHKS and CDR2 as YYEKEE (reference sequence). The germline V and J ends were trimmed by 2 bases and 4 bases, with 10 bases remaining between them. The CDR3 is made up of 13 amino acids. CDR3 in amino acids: CASSFSRVYEQYF. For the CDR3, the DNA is TGTGCCAGCAGCTTTAGCCGGGTATACGAGCAGTACTTC.

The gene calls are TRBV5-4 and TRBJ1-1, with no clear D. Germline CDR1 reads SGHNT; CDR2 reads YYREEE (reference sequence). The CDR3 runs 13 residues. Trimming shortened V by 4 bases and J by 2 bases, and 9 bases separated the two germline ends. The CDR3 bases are TGTGCCAGCAGCGCAACAAGTAACACTGAAGCTTTCTTT. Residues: CASSATSNTEAFF.

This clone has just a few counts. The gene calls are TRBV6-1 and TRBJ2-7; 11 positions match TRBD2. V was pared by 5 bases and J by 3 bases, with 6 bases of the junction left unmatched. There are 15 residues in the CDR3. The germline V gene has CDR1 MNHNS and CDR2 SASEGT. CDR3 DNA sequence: TGTGCCAGCAGTCCGGGACTAGCGGAAAACTACGAGCAGTACTTC. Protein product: CASSPGLAENYEQYF.

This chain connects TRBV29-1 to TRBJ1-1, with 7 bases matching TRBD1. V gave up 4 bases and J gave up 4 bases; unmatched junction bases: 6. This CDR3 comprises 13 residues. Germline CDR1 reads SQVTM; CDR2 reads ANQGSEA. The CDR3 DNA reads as TGCAGCGTTGTTCGGGACAGACCCACTGAAGCTTTCTTT. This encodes CSVVRDRPTEAFF.